One and the same sample provided the 20 T cell receptor beta chains below, sequenced in a study of cytomegalovirus exposure and HLA in healthy donors. Primers: 60 Vbeta forward and 13 Jbeta reverse. Produced via immunoSEQ multiplex PCR; TCRdb's table is partial and in-frame only. Among some 150,000 clones, around 62% were seen once, and the ten largest hold over 2.5%. The sequencing sample was made of PBMCs. All receptors derive from a man between 40 and 49 years old in good health and CMV-seronegative.

This chain joins TRBV5-1 and TRBJ1-1; D is ambiguous. CDR3 size: 13 residues. V lost 5 bases and J lost 0, with 8 bases in between. CDR1 SGHRS and CDR2 YFSETQ come from the germline V gene. CDR3 in DNA: TGCGCCAGCAGTAGCGAATTGAACACTGAAGCTTTCTTT. Protein: CASSSELNTEAFF.

The chain recombines TRBV6-1 with TRBJ2-1; possible D gene TRBD2, 6 bases. CDR3 size: 13 residues. Germline V gene lookup returns CDR1 MNHNS and CDR2 SASEGT. V was pared by 5 bases and J by 9 bases, with 14 bases between. In DNA form, the CDR3 reads TGTGCCAGCAGTTCCACGCGGGGAATTGAGCAGTTCTTC. Amino acids: CASSSTRGIEQFF.

This sequence joins TRBV5-4 and TRBJ1-1; D ambiguous. V lost 3 bases to trimming and J lost 3 bases, with 9 bases between them. The CDR3 loop spans 13 amino acids. The germline V gene has CDR1 SGHNT and CDR2 YYREEE (reference sequence). The CDR3 reads CASSWERDTEAFF. The CDR3 coding sequence is TGTGCCAGCAGCTGGGAGCGAGACACTGAAGCTTTCTTT.

This clone was found once. V usage is TRBV2 and J usage is TRBJ2-3; 8 bases are shared with TRBD1. V lost 6 bases and J lost 2; bases outside the gene matches: 7. The CDR3 covers 15 residues. CDR1 and CDR2 from the germline V gene are SNHLY and FYNNEI. The DNA for the CDR3 is TGTGCCAGCAGGGACGGACAGGGCTCCACAGATACGCAGTATTTT. This translates into CASRDGQGSTDTQYF.

The chain is built from TRBV18 and TRBJ2-1; 7 nucleotides match TRBD2. V shed 5 bases, J shed 3 bases, and the junction held 4 bases outside the gene matches. Germline V gene data show CDR1 as KGHSH and CDR2 as LQKENI. The CDR3 is 14 amino acids. The CDR3 nucleotides read TGTGCCAGCTCAACCCCGGGGGGCTACAATGAGCAGTTCTTC. Protein: CASSTPGGYNEQFF.

V is TRBV4-1 and J is TRBJ2-5, with 12 nucleotides matching TRBD2. The V and J ends lost 6 bases and 5 bases, in that order; junction bases with no gene match: 7. The CDR3 sequence is 15 residues long. Per germline, CDR1 MGHRA and CDR2 YSYEKL. The CDR3 loop is CASSRLAGAWETQYF. The CDR3, as DNA: TGCGCCAGCAGTCGACTAGCGGGAGCGTGGGAGACCCAGTACTTC.

This chain joins TRBV29-1 and TRBJ1-1; no clear D. With 6 bases removed from V and 3 bases from J, the gap between germline ends came to 17 bases. From germline, CDR1 is SQVTM and CDR2 ANQGSEA. The CDR3 spans 14 residues. The CDR3 loop reads CSVAWTLRDTEAFF. CDR3 in DNA: TGCAGCGTGGCCTGGACCTTGAGGGACACTGAAGCTTTCTTT.

The chain employs TRBV6-5 and TRBJ1-2; D perhaps matches TRBD1 (5 bases). Per the germline V gene, CDR1 is MNHEY and CDR2 is SVGAGI. The CDR3 sequence is 13 residues long. Deletions cut 10 bases from V and 0 bases from J, with 12 bases between. The CDR3 bases are TGTGCCACCCAGGACACGTCTAACTATGGCTACACCTTC. Protein product: CATQDTSNYGYTF.

The rearrangement links TRBV5-4 to TRBJ1-3; D is perhaps TRBD1 (5 bases). This CDR3 has 15 residues. V was trimmed by 4 bases and J by 0 bases, leaving 11 bases between them. Germline V CDR1 and CDR2: SGHNT, YYREEE (reference sequence). CDR3 nucleotides: TGTGCCAGCAGCATCGGGACTCACTCTGGAAACACCATATATTTT. It specifies CASSIGTHSGNTIYF.

This clone was recorded a few times. This sequence joins TRBV7-2 and TRBJ2-7; D call uncertain. This CDR3 is 13 amino acids long. Germline V CDR1 and CDR2: SGHTA, FQGNSA. The ends were cut back, 0 bases at V and 1 base at J, with 4 bases in the middle. The CDR3 bases are TGTGCCAGCAGCTTAGCTATTTCCTACGAGCAGTACTTC. It is translated as CASSLAISYEQYF.

This chain connects TRBV28 to TRBJ2-7; 8 positions agree with TRBD1. V dropped 2 bases and J dropped 3; count of bases not matched to a gene: 6. CDR1 MDHEN and CDR2 SYDVKM come from the germline V gene. CDR3 length equals 15 residues. CDR3 DNA: TGTGCCAGCAGTTTAATGGCAGGGGGCTACTACGAGCAGTACTTC. As protein: CASSLMAGGYYEQYF.

The gene calls are TRBV2 and TRBJ2-1, with 10 bases matching TRBD1. V trimming: 6 bases; J trimming: 4 bases; junction bases outside the gene matches: 3. This CDR3 is 14 amino acids long. CDR1 and CDR2 (germline): SNHLY, FYNNEI. CDR3 loop: CASSAGQGYNEQFF. The CDR3 bases are TGTGCCAGCAGCGCGGGACAGGGGTACAATGAGCAGTTCTTC. Using reference TRBV2 and TRBJ2-1 for the parts outside the CDR3, the full variable domain is EPEVTQTPSHQVTQMGQEVILRCVPISNHLYFYWYRQILGQKVEFLVSFYNNEISEKSEIFDDQFSVERPDGSNFTLKIRSTKLEDSAMYFCASSAGQGYNEQFFGPGTRLTVL.

This rearrangement joins TRBV5-1 to TRBJ2-3; D not certain. Trimming cost V 7 bases and J 4 bases, with 10 bases left between them. The CDR3 covers 12 residues. Per the germline V gene, CDR1 is SGHRS and CDR2 is YFSETQ. CDR3 residues: CASRYSADTQYF. The CDR3 DNA reads as TGCGCCAGCCGGTATAGTGCAGATACGCAGTATTTT.

This clone was seen a handful of times. The chain employs TRBV14 and TRBJ1-1; a possible D gene is TRBD1 (5 bases). The CDR3 length is 16 residues. Germline CDR1 SGHDN, CDR2 FVKESK. Trimming shortened V by 0 bases and J by 0 bases, and 11 bases separated the two germline ends. The CDR3 region is CASSQDGAGMNTEAFF. The DNA for the CDR3 is TGTGCCAGCAGCCAAGATGGGGCAGGGATGAACACTGAAGCTTTCTTT.

The rearrangement joins TRBV5-1 to TRBJ1-1, with TRBD1 identical over 7 bases. The CDR3 contains 13 residues. Germline lookup yields CDR1 SGHRS and CDR2 YFSETQ. V lost 4 bases, J lost 0 bases, and 0 bases stayed unmatched. The CDR3 reads CASSDRVNTEAFF. In nucleotides, the CDR3 is TGCGCCAGCAGCGACAGGGTGAACACTGAAGCTTTCTTT.

This chain joins TRBV5-1 and TRBJ2-5, with TRBD1 matching over 8 bases. CDR1 and CDR2 (germline): SGHRS, YFSETQ. This CDR3 is 13 amino acids long. The J segment lost 5 bases and the V segment lost 4 bases, leaving 4 bases of the junction unmatched. The CDR3 DNA reads TGCGCCAGCAGCAGACAGGGGTGGGAGACCCAGTACTTC. This codes for CASSRQGWETQYF.

V is TRBV21-1 and J is TRBJ1-5. TRBV21-1 is classified as a pseudogene. The length of the CDR3 is 16 residues. CDR3 sequence reads: CASSDKGGFSNQPQHF. CDR3 bases: TGTGCCAGCAGCGACAAAGGCGGGTTTAGCAATCAGCCCCAGCATTTT.

The V call is TRBV9, the J call TRBJ2-3, with D possibly TRBD2 on 5 matching bases. Germline CDR1 SGDLS, CDR2 YYNGEE. V lost 0 bases and J lost 2, with 7 bases in between. This CDR3 has 14 amino acids. CDR3 coding DNA: TGTGCCAGCAGCGTAGCGGGGATCACAGATACGCAGTATTTT. It translates to CASSVAGITDTQYF.

The genes are TRBV2 and TRBJ2-7; D perhaps matches TRBD2 (6 bases). The ends were cut back, 6 bases at V and 2 bases at J, with 17 bases in the middle. The CDR3 runs 15 residues. Germline V gives CDR1 SNHLY, CDR2 FYNNEI. CDR3 loop: CASSPWRGIAYEQYF. In DNA, the CDR3 is TGTGCCAGCAGCCCCTGGAGGGGAATAGCCTACGAGCAGTACTTC. The full variable domain, its missing parts supplied by reference TRBV2 and TRBJ2-7, is EPEVTQTPSHQVTQMGQEVILRCVPISNHLYFYWYRQILGQKVEFLVSFYNNEISEKSEIFDDQFSVERPDGSNFTLKIRSTKLEDSAMYFCASSPWRGIAYEQYFGPGTRLTVT.

The J gene is TRBJ2-2, the V gene TRBV25-1, with 9 bases aligning to TRBD1. This CDR3 contains 17 residues. V shed 4 bases and J 6 bases; nucleotides not matched to a gene: 12. Germline V gives CDR1 MGHDK, CDR2 SYGVNS. The CDR3 here is CASSAGTGGTFAGELFF. In DNA form, the CDR3 reads TGTGCCAGCAGTGCGGGAACAGGGGGCACGTTCGCCGGGGAGCTGTTTTTT.